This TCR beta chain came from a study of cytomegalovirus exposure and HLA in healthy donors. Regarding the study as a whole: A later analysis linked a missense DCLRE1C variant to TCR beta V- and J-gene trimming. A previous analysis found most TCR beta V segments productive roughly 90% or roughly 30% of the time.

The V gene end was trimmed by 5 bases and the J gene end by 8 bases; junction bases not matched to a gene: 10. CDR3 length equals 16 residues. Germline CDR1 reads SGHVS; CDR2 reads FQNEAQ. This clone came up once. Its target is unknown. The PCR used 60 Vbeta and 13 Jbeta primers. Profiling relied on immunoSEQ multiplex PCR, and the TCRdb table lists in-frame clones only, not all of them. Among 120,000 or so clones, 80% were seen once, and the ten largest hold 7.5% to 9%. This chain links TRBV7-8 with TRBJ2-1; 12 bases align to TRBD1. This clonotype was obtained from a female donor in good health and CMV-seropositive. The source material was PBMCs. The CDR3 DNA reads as TGTGCCAGCAGCGCGGGGACAGGGGGCCTAAGGGATGAGCAGTTCTTC. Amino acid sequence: CASSAGTGGLRDEQFF.